The clone carrying this TCR beta chain came up once. Its target is not known. Deep-level assay runs were performed. Generated by immunoSEQ multiplex PCR, the TCRdb table keeps only in-frame clones and is missing some. The sample consists of approximately 740,000 clones, almost 95% of them appearing once. The CDR3 loop spans 16 amino acids. The V gene's germline CDR1 is SNHLY and CDR2 FYNNEI. V was clipped by 9 bases and J by 4 bases, with 21 bases between them. This entry is derived from a study of shared clonotypes between healthy human individuals. Study-wide points: Generally, naive subsets (rather than memory subsets) showed larger estimated richness. Since donors were few, the genetic and exposure-history diversity represented was limited.

Naive CD8 cells comprised CD45RO-negative, CCR7-positively selected cells, excluding terminally differentiated effector memory CD45RA+ cells. Sequencing was performed on naive CD8+ T cells sorted from blood. The chain carries TRBV2 and TRBJ2-2; D gene ambiguous. The TCR comes from a man aged 25 to 45 in good health. The CDR3 DNA reads as TGTGCCAGTCGCCTCTCGGAGTTCGTTACCACCGGGGAGCTGTTTTTT. Translation gives CASRLSEFVTTGELFF. The variable domain in full, completed from reference TRBV2 and TRBJ2-2, reads EPEVTQTPSHQVTQMGQEVILRCVPISNHLYFYWYRQILGQKVEFLVSFYNNEISEKSEIFDDQFSVERPDGSNFTLKIRSTKLEDSAMYFCASRLSEFVTTGELFFGEGSRLTVL.